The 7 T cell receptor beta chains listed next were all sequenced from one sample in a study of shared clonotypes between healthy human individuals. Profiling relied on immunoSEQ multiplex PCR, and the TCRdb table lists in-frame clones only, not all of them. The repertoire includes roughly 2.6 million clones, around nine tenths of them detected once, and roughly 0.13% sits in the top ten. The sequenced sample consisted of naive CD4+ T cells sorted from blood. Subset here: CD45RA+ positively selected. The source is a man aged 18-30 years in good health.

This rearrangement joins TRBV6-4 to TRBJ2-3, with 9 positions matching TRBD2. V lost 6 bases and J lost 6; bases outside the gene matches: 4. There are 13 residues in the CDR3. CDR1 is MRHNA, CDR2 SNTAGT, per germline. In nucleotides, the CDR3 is TGTGCCAGCAGAGCCGCGGGGGGGGATACGCAGTATTTT. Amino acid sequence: CASRAAGGDTQYF.

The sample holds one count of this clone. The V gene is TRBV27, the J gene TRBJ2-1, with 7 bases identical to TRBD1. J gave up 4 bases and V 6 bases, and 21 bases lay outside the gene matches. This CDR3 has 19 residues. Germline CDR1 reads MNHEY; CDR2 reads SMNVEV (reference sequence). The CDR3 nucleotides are TGTGCCAGCAGAAAGTACCCCTCCCCCCTCGGGACAGTTTACAATGAGCAGTTCTTC. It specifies CASRKYPSPLGTVYNEQFF.

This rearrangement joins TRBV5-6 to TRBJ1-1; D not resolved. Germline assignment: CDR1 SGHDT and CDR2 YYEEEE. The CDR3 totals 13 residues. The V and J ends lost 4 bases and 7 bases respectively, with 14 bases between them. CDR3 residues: CASSAQRHVEAFF. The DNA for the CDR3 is TGTGCCAGCAGCGCCCAAAGACACGTTGAAGCTTTCTTT.

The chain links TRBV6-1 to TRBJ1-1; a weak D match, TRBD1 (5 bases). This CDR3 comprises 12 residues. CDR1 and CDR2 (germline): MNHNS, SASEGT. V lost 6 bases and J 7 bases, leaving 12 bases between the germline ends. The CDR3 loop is CASSGTAREAFF. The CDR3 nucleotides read TGTGCCAGCAGCGGGACGGCCCGTGAAGCTTTCTTT.

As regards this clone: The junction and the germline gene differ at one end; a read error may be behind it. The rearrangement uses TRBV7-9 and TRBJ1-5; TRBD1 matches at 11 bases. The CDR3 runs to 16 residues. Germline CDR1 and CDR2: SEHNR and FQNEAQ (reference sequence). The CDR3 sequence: CASSLGTGGRDQLQHF. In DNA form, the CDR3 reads TGTGCCAGCAGCTTAGGGACAGGGGGCCGGGATCAGCTCCAGCATTTT.

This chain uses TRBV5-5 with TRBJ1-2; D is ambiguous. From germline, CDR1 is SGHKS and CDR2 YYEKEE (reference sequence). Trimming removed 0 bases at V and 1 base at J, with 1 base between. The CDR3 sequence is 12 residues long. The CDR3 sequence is CASSLGNYGYTF. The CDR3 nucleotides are TGTGCCAGCAGCTTGGGTAACTATGGCTACACCTTC.

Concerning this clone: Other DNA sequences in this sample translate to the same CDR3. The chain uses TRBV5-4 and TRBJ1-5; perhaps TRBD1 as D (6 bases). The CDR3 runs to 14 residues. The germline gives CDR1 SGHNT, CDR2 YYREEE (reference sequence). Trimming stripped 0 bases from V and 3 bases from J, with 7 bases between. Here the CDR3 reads CASSLAGVNQPQHF. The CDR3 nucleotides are TGTGCCAGCAGCTTGGCAGGGGTCAATCAGCCCCAGCATTTT.